What follows are 11 T cell receptor beta chains derived from one specimen sequenced in a study of blood T cell repertoires in COVID-19. Clones were sequenced by immunoSEQ multiplex PCR, and TCRdb holds only the in-frame ones, with some missing. The sample holds about 85,000 clones, approximately 89% seen once. Sequencing was performed on peripheral blood. Source of these receptors: a human donor with active COVID-19. The donor label of this sample is uncertain.

The rearrangement links TRBV4-1 to TRBJ2-1; tentatively, D is TRBD2 (5 bases). V gave up 3 bases and J gave up 2 bases, with 14 bases separating them. Germline CDR1 is MGHRA and CDR2 is YSYEKL. This CDR3 comprises 16 residues. In nucleotides, the CDR3 is TGCGCCAGCAGCCATTCCAAGCCCGGGGCCTACAATGAGCAGTTCTTC. This gives the protein CASSHSKPGAYNEQFF.

V and J are TRBV4-1 and TRBJ2-7; TRBD2 aligns across 8 bases. Germline V gene lookup returns CDR1 MGHRA and CDR2 YSYEKL. J lost 6 bases, V lost 4 bases, and 11 bases had no gene match. The CDR3 has 15 residues. CDR3 sequence: CASSLSAGGFAEQYF. CDR3 DNA: TGCGCCAGCAGCCTCTCGGCGGGGGGTTTCGCCGAGCAGTACTTC.

V usage is TRBV7-9 and J usage is TRBJ2-6, with TRBD1 as a possible D gene (5 bases). The germline V and J ends were trimmed by 2 bases and 2 bases, with 10 bases remaining between them. The germline gives CDR1 SEHNR, CDR2 FQNEAQ (reference sequence). The CDR3 is 16 residues long. For the CDR3, the DNA is TGTGCCAGCAGCTTACCGAAAGGGGCTGGGGCCAACGTCCTGACTTTC. Encoded protein: CASSLPKGAGANVLTF.

This clone occurred once. J is TRBJ1-1 and V is TRBV20-1; perhaps TRBD1 as D (6 bases). The CDR3 is 13 amino acids. The germline V gene encodes CDR1 DFQATT and CDR2 SNEGSKA (reference sequence). Trimming stripped 3 bases from V and 3 bases from J, with 11 bases between. Here the CDR3 DNA reads TGCAGTGCTAGTGGGACACTATACACTGAAGCTTTCTTT. It translates to CSASGTLYTEAFF.

J is TRBJ1-2 and V is TRBV7-9; 10 positions agree with TRBD1. With 5 bases clipped from V and 0 bases from J, the junction kept 15 bases outside the gene matches. Germline V gives CDR1 SEHNR, CDR2 FQNEAQ (reference sequence). CDR3 length equals 19 residues. DNA of the CDR3: TGTGCCAGCAGCGGGACAGGGGAAAGTATGAATCGGGCTAACTATGGCTACACCTTC. Amino acids: CASSGTGESMNRANYGYTF.

The chain employs TRBV27 and TRBJ2-1, with D possibly being TRBD2 (5 bases). V lost 3 bases and J lost 8, with 17 bases in between. The V gene's germline CDR1 is MNHEY and CDR2 SMNVEV (reference sequence). The CDR3 consists of 15 residues. In DNA, the CDR3 is TGTGCCAGCAGTTTTTGGGAGAGACGACGAGATGAGCAGTTCTTC. Protein product: CASSFWERRRDEQFF.

The gene calls are TRBV3-1 (or the pseudogene TRBV3-2) and TRBJ1-4, with 11 bases identical to TRBD1. The V and J ends lost 3 bases and 8 bases, in that order; junction bases with no gene match: 11. The CDR3 spans 17 residues. Germline V gene sequence: CDR1 LGHDT, CDR2 YNNKEL (reference sequence). CDR3 residues: CASSHVLGQGAEEKLFF. DNA for the CDR3: TGTGCCAGCAGCCACGTATTAGGACAGGGGGCGGAGGAAAAACTGTTTTTT.

In nucleotides, the CDR3 is TGTGCCAGCACCGCGGACAGGGTCAACTATGGCTACACCTTC. Protein sequence: CASTADRVNYGYTF. V usage is TRBV25-1 and J usage is TRBJ1-2; the match to TRBD1 covers 8 bases. V shed 7 bases, J shed 2 bases, and the junction held 6 bases outside the gene matches. CDR3 length: 14 amino acids. Per the germline V gene, CDR1 is MGHDK and CDR2 is SYGVNS.

V and J are TRBV2 and TRBJ1-5; TRBD1 matches at 9 bases. The germline V gene has CDR1 SNHLY and CDR2 FYNNEI. With V trimmed by 5 bases and J by 3 bases, 5 bases remained unmatched. The length of the CDR3 is 15 residues. The CDR3 nucleotides read TGTGCCAGCAGTTTCGACAGGGGGAACAATCAGCCCCAGCATTTT. This sequence encodes CASSFDRGNNQPQHF.

The J gene is TRBJ2-5, the V gene TRBV7-2, with D perhaps matching TRBD2 (6 bases). The CDR3 contains 16 residues. Germline CDR1 SGHTA, CDR2 FQGNSA. V was shortened by 5 bases and J by 0 bases, with 16 bases between the two germline ends. CDR3 in amino acids: CASSPVPGEYQETQYF. CDR3 nucleotide sequence: TGTGCCAGCAGCCCAGTCCCGGGGGAGTACCAAGAGACCCAGTACTTC.

This chain joins TRBV9 and TRBJ1-2; maybe TRBD1 (6 bases). V was cut by 3 bases and J by 6 bases, with 15 bases left in between. The CDR3 is made up of 14 amino acids. CDR1 is SGDLS, CDR2 YYNGEE, per germline. The CDR3 reads CASSEAGGLDGYTF. For the CDR3, the DNA is TGTGCCAGCAGCGAGGCGGGGGGCTTGGATGGCTACACCTTC.